The rows below give T cell receptor beta chains drawn from one sample of a study of CD4 T cells in relation to SARS-CoV-2 and coronaviruses. No antigen has been assigned to these receptors. TCRdb keeps only in-frame clones here, not all; method: immunoSEQ multiplex PCR. The sample contains some 21,000 clones, 74% of which appear only once. The material sequenced was CD4+ T cells from PBMCs, cultured in vitro. The receptor set was obtained from a human donor in good health. Both conserved end residues are part of each CDR3. A D gene is named only where the DNA matches it firmly. Size is stated for part of the rows, as once, few or many counts, or as a class when the clone is expanded.

-,TRBD1,TRBV4-1,TRBJ1-4,CASSQTGEQRGKLFF,TGCGCCAGCAGCCAAACAGGGGAGCAAAGGGGGAAACTGTTTTTT
few,TRBD2,TRBV11-2,TRBJ2-1,CASNGLAGGSYNEQFF,TGTGCCAGCAACGGACTAGCGGGAGGTTCCTACAATGAGCAGTTCTTC
-,-,TRBV18,TRBJ1-6,CASSPGEDSPLHF,TGTGCCAGCTCACCAGGGGAAGACTCACCCCTCCACTTT
-,-,TRBV3-1/TRBV3-2,TRBJ2-7,CASSRGETYEQYF,TGTGCCAGCAGCCGCGGGGAAACATACGAGCAGTACTTC
-,-,TRBV4-1,TRBJ1-4,CASSQGDTVGGVLFF,TGCGCCAGCAGCCAAGGGGACACGGTTGGGGGTGTGCTGTTTTTT
-,-,TRBV14,TRBJ1-6,CASSFGQGSNSPLHF,TGTGCCAGCAGCTTCGGGCAGGGTTCGAATTCACCCCTCCACTTT
-,-,TRBV2,TRBJ1-1,CASSEARGITEAFF,TGTGCCAGCAGTGAAGCGAGGGGTATCACTGAAGCTTTCTTT
-,-,TRBV3-1/TRBV3-2,TRBJ1-6,CASSHPGNNSPLHF,TGTGCCAGCAGCCACCCAGGGAATAATTCACCCCTCCACTTT
-,-,TRBV7-2,TRBJ2-5,CASSPQSNLKTQYF,TGTGCCAGCAGCCCCCAATCGAATTTAAAGACCCAGTACTTC
-,TRBD1,TRBV27,TRBJ1-5,CASSPIYRGQNQPQHF,TGTGCCAGCAGTCCCATTTACAGGGGCCAAAATCAGCCCCAGCATTTT
-,-,TRBV5-1,TRBJ2-1,CASSLLTRFSYNEQFF,TGCGCCAGCAGCCTTCTGACACGTTTCTCCTACAATGAGCAGTTCTTC
-,TRBD1,TRBV7-6,TRBJ2-1,CASSFRGGQGGHNEQFF,TGTGCCAGCAGCTTCCGTGGGGGACAGGGCGGGCACAATGAGCAGTTCTTC
-,-,TRBV15,TRBJ2-1,CATSREQVYNEQFF,TGTGCCACCAGCAGAGAACAGGTTTACAATGAGCAGTTCTTC
-,-,TRBV9,TRBJ1-2,CASSPGPEDGYTF,TGTGCCAGCAGCCCCGGCCCCGAGGATGGCTACACCTTC
few,-,TRBV6-5,TRBJ2-7,CASSYARLGHEQYF,TGTGCCAGCAGTTACGCCCGACTTGGCCACGAGCAGTACTTC
few,TRBD1,TRBV14,TRBJ1-2,CASSQVTGTAYGYTF,TGTGCCAGCAGCCAAGTAACCGGGACAGCGTATGGCTACACCTTC
-,TRBD2,TRBV10-3,TRBJ2-1,CAIRAGLAGVYEQFF,TGTGCCATCAGGGCCGGACTAGCGGGAGTATATGAGCAGTTCTTC
few,-,TRBV20-1,TRBJ1-2,CSARVVDGYTF,TGCAGTGCTAGGGTAGTGGATGGCTACACCTTC
few,-,TRBV5-4,TRBJ2-7,CASGRDSYEQYF,TGTGCCAGCGGTCGGGATTCCTACGAGCAGTACTTC
few,-,TRBV10-2,TRBJ2-7,CASLVYEQYF,TGCGCCAGCTTAGTCTACGAGCAGTACTTC
-,-,TRBV2,TRBJ2-3,CANRRQNTDTQYF,TGTGCCAACCGGCGGCAGAACACAGATACGCAGTATTTT
-,-,TRBV7-3,TRBJ2-1,CASSLTWGYPTGSSYNEQFF,TGTGCCAGCAGCTTAACGTGGGGCTACCCGACCGGTAGCTCCTACAATGAGCAGTTCTTC
-,TRBD2,TRBV6-1,TRBJ2-1,CASSEGAGLGGNEQFF,TGTGCCAGCAGTGAAGGAGCGGGACTAGGGGGAAATGAGCAGTTCTTC
-,-,TRBV6-4,TRBJ2-1,CASSDSLARYNEQFF,TGTGCCAGCAGTGACAGCCTAGCGAGATACAATGAGCAGTTCTTC
-,-,TRBV27,TRBJ2-6,CASSFWGSGANVLTF,TGTGCCAGCAGTTTCTGGGGGTCGGGGGCCAACGTCCTGACTTTC
-,-,TRBV6-6,TRBJ2-5,CASTPGIEKETQYF,TGTGCCAGCACCCCGGGGATCGAAAAAGAGACCCAGTACTTC
-,-,TRBV5-6,TRBJ1-1,CASSLLLAGVAEAFF,TGTGCCAGCAGCTTGCTATTAGCGGGAGTTGCTGAAGCTTTCTTT
-,TRBD2,TRBV7-8,TRBJ2-1,CASSKGLAGPPRHEQFF,TGTGCCAGCAGCAAGGGACTAGCGGGACCGCCACGCCATGAGCAGTTCTTC
few,TRBD2,TRBV30,TRBJ2-7,CAWTSGPYEQYF,TGTGCCTGGACTAGCGGCCCCTACGAGCAGTACTTC
once,-,TRBV7-9,TRBJ2-7,CASSSQGSYEQYF,TGTGCCAGTTCCTCCCAGGGATCCTACGAGCAGTACTTC
-,-,TRBV4-2,TRBJ1-4,CASSPTAGVQGEKLFF,TGTGCCAGCAGCCCCACCGCGGGGGTACAAGGTGAAAAACTGTTTTTT
-,TRBD2,TRBV7-9,TRBJ2-1,CASSYRRRLAGGPYNEQFF,TGTGCCAGCAGCTACAGACGTCGACTAGCGGGAGGGCCGTACAATGAGCAGTTCTTC
-,-,TRBV30,TRBJ2-7,CAWSTPLGEQYF,TGTGCCTGGAGTACCCCCTTAGGGGAGCAGTACTTC
-,-,TRBV7-6,TRBJ1-3,CASSSNKRNTIYF,TGTGCCAGCAGCTCAAATAAAAGAAACACCATATATTTT
-,-,TRBV9,TRBJ2-3,CASSGRDFTDTQYF,TGTGCCAGCAGCGGCCGGGACTTCACAGATACGCAGTATTTT
-,TRBD1,TRBV19,TRBJ1-5,CASRGQVLNQPQHF,TGTGCCAGTAGGGGACAGGTTTTGAATCAGCCCCAGCATTTT
-,-,TRBV6-5,TRBJ2-1,CASSVTGSSYNEQFF,TGTGCCAGCAGCGTGACGGGCAGCTCCTACAATGAGCAGTTCTTC
-,-,TRBV28,TRBJ1-4,CASSFSVIQATNEKLFF,TGTGCCAGCAGTTTTTCCGTCATCCAGGCAACTAATGAAAAACTGTTTTTT
-,-,TRBV9,TRBJ1-1,CASSVGGGQGEAFF,TGTGCCAGCAGCGTAGGGGGGGGGCAGGGTGAAGCTTTCTTT
-,TRBD1,TRBV5-4,TRBJ2-5,CASRSKTGHQETQYF,TGTGCCAGCAGAAGTAAGACAGGGCACCAAGAGACCCAGTACTTC
-,-,TRBV9,TRBJ2-6,CASSGLGSGANVLTF,TGTGCCAGCTCCGGCTTGGGGTCTGGGGCCAACGTCCTGACTTTC
-,-,TRBV2,TRBJ2-2,CASSKNWETGELFF,TGTGCCAGCAGTAAGAATTGGGAAACCGGGGAGCTGTTTTTT
-,TRBD2,TRBV19,TRBJ2-5,CASSVGLARETQYF,TGTGCCAGTAGTGTAGGACTAGCGAGGGAGACCCAGTACTTC
-,-,TRBV19,TRBJ2-5,CASNSGPYQETQYF,TGTGCCAGTAATTCGGGACCGTACCAAGAGACCCAGTACTTC
-,TRBD2,TRBV7-3,TRBJ2-1,CASSTAGWKNNEQFF,TGTGCCAGCAGTACAGCGGGATGGAAAAACAATGAGCAGTTCTTC
-,-,TRBV6-5,TRBJ2-5,CASRTGYQETQYF,TGTGCCAGCAGAACAGGCTATCAAGAGACCCAGTACTTC
-,-,TRBV6-1,TRBJ2-3,CASSEGAGGGYTDTQYF,TGTGCCAGCAGTGAAGGGGCAGGGGGAGGCTACACAGATACGCAGTATTTT
-,-,TRBV9,TRBJ2-7,CASSGGDWAYEQYF,TGTGCCAGCAGCGGTGGGGACTGGGCCTACGAGCAGTACTTC
-,TRBD1,TRBV6-4,TRBJ2-1,CASSEQGADYNEQFF,TGTGCCAGCAGCGAACAGGGGGCTGACTACAATGAGCAGTTCTTC
few,-,TRBV24-1,TRBJ2-1,CATSDSQGRYNEQFF,TGTGCCACCAGTGATTCTCAGGGGAGATACAATGAGCAGTTCTTC
-,TRBD2,TRBV18,TRBJ2-1,CASRGTSYNEQFF,TGTGCCAGCCGGGGGACTAGTTACAATGAGCAGTTCTTC
-,-,TRBV5-6,TRBJ1-1,CASSSGLVNTEAFF,TGTGCCAGCAGCTCGGGACTTGTTAACACTGAAGCTTTCTTT
-,-,TRBV19,TRBJ2-3,CASSPRQRSTDTQYF,TGTGCCAGTAGCCCCCGTCAAAGGAGCACAGATACGCAGTATTTT
-,TRBD1,TRBV5-1,TRBJ1-2,CASSPLTGGTSSIYGYTF,TGCGCCAGCAGCCCCCTGACAGGGGGAACTAGCTCAATCTATGGCTACACCTTC
once,TRBD1,TRBV5-1,TRBJ2-1,CASSGGQGNEQFF,TGCGCCAGCAGCGGGGGACAGGGCAATGAGCAGTTCTTC
-,-,TRBV30,TRBJ1-6,CAWSASGFRITGF,TGTGCCTGGAGCGCATCTGGTTTTCGAATTACCGGCTTT
-,TRBD1,TRBV7-3,TRBJ2-1,CASSSGPGTGTSYNEQFF,TGTGCCAGCAGCTCGGGACCGGGGACAGGGACCTCCTACAATGAGCAGTTCTTC
few,-,TRBV6-5,TRBJ2-1,CASSYSMGADNEQFF,TGTGCCAGCAGTTACTCTATGGGGGCCGACAATGAGCAGTTCTTC
few,-,TRBV19,TRBJ2-2,CASSIAGGNTGELFF,TGTGCCAGTAGTATAGCTGGGGGCAACACCGGGGAGCTGTTTTTT